What follows are 21 T cell receptor beta chains derived from one specimen sequenced in a study of blood T cell repertoires in COVID-19. Some clones are missing from TCRdb's copy, which holds only in-frame ones; the method was immunoSEQ multiplex PCR. The table includes about 480,000 clones, 70% to 90% detected once. Sequencing input: PBMCs or T cells enriched from blood (not recorded which). Receptors were obtained from a woman aged 40-49 years who had recovered from COVID-19.

The V call is TRBV19, the J call TRBJ1-2; no definite D call. There are 14 residues in the CDR3. V shed 1 base and J shed 4 bases, with 10 bases lying between them. Germline CDR1 LNHDA, CDR2 SQIVND (reference sequence). CDR3 DNA sequence: TGTGCCAGTAGTATAGTACCCAGGATCTATGGCTACACCTTC. Translation: CASSIVPRIYGYTF.

V gene TRBV9 combines with J gene TRBJ2-7; 8 bases fit TRBD1. This CDR3 spans 14 amino acids. Trimming cost V 0 bases and J 5 bases; bases outside gene matches: 4. In germline, CDR1 is SGDLS, CDR2 YYNGEE. CDR3 DNA sequence: TGTGCCAGCAGCGTAGCCGGACAGGGCCACGAGCAGTACTTC. As protein: CASSVAGQGHEQYF. Based on the CDR3 plus reference TRBV9 and TRBJ2-7, the full variable domain is DSGVTQTPKHLITATGQRVTLRCSPRSGDLSVYWYQQSLDQGLQFLIQYYNGEERAKGNILERFSAQQFPDLHSELNLSSLELGDSALYFCASSVAGQGHEQYFGPGTRLTVT.

V and J are TRBV7-2 and TRBJ2-3; D perhaps matches TRBD1 (5 bases). The V gene's germline CDR1 is SGHTA and CDR2 FQGNSA. Trimming removed 5 bases at V and 1 base at J, with 13 bases between. The CDR3 spans 15 residues. The CDR3 nucleotides are TGTGCCAGCAGCCCGTGGACATCTGGCACAGATACGCAGTATTTT. As protein: CASSPWTSGTDTQYF.

V is TRBV14 and J is TRBJ1-2, with 7 bases aligning to TRBD1. The CDR3 loop spans 16 amino acids. Germline V gene data show CDR1 as SGHDN and CDR2 as FVKESK. V lost 4 bases and J lost 0; bases outside the gene matches: 8. CDR3 coding DNA: TGTGCCAGCAGCCGACAGGGCCCGCCCGCTAACTATGGCTACACCTTC. Its protein is CASSRQGPPANYGYTF.

V usage is TRBV6-5 and J usage is TRBJ1-1; no clear D gene. Germline CDR1 MNHEY, CDR2 SVGAGI. This CDR3 is 13 amino acids long. With 0 bases removed from V and 4 bases from J, the gap between germline ends came to 6 bases. The CDR3 DNA sequence: TGTGCCAGCAGTTACTCGCGTGGCACTGAAGCTTTCTTT. Translated, it gives CASSYSRGTEAFF.

This chain links TRBV29-1 with TRBJ2-7; 9 bases align to TRBD1. V shed 7 bases, J shed 7 bases, and the junction held 14 bases outside the gene matches. This CDR3 spans 14 amino acids. Germline V lookup: CDR1 SQVTM, CDR2 ANQGSEA. CDR3 residues: CSGLGGQGAEEQYF. In DNA form, the CDR3 reads TGCAGCGGGCTGGGGGGACAGGGTGCTGAGGAGCAGTACTTC.

This chain links TRBV3-1 (or the pseudogene TRBV3-2) with TRBJ1-2, with 8 bases aligning to TRBD1. The germline CDR1 and CDR2 sequences are LGHDT and YNNKEL (reference sequence). The CDR3 length is 17 residues. V shed 2 bases and J 3 bases; nucleotides not matched to a gene: 11. This CDR3 reads CASSQSLGQGRHYGYTF. The CDR3 coding sequence is TGTGCCAGCAGCCAATCCCTCGGACAGGGAAGGCACTATGGCTACACCTTC.

J is TRBJ2-5 and V is TRBV6-5, with 7 bases matching TRBD1. This CDR3 is 14 amino acids long. Germline V gives CDR1 MNHEY, CDR2 SVGAGI. V shed 2 bases, J shed 4 bases, and the junction held 4 bases outside the gene matches. The DNA of the CDR3 is TGTGCCAGCAGTTACGACAGGGTTGGAGAGACCCAGTACTTC. Its translation: CASSYDRVGETQYF.

This chain uses TRBV6-5 with TRBJ1-6; 11 bases are a match to TRBD1. Per the germline V gene, CDR1 is MNHEY and CDR2 is SVGAGI. The CDR3 has 15 amino acids. V lost 4 bases, J lost 9 bases, and 5 bases stayed unmatched. For the CDR3, the DNA is TGTGCCAGCAGTTCGTGGACAGGGGGCAGTTCACCCCTCCACTTT. Protein sequence: CASSSWTGGSSPLHF.

This clone was observed a handful of times. The chain recombines TRBV10-1 with TRBJ2-1; TRBD1 agrees at 9 bases. Germline-derived CDR1 and CDR2 are WNHNN and SYGVQD (reference sequence). The CDR3 has 16 amino acids. Trimming took 5 bases from V and 8 from J; bases not matched to a gene: 13. The CDR3 spells CASSKGAGQGIYEQFF. The CDR3 nucleotides are TGCGCCAGCAGTAAAGGCGCCGGACAGGGGATCTATGAGCAGTTCTTC.

The chain links TRBV4-1 to TRBJ2-7, with D perhaps TRBD2 (5 bases). V lost 4 bases, J lost 1 base, and 17 bases lay in between. Germline values: CDR1 MGHRA, CDR2 YSYEKL. This CDR3 is 16 amino acids long. The CDR3, as DNA: TGCGCCAGCAGCCCATCCGGCATAGCGCCGTCCTACGAGCAGTACTTC. Its translation is CASSPSGIAPSYEQYF.

The CDR3 bases are TGTGCCAGCAGCTCTCCAGGGGCTCTTGACACTGAAGCTTTCTTT. The encoded protein is CASSSPGALDTEAFF. The chain employs TRBV7-9 and TRBJ1-1; weak D call: TRBD1 (6 bases). The CDR3 is 15 residues long. Trimming left V 4 bases short and J 3 bases short, with 15 bases between. CDR1 is SEHNR, CDR2 FQNEAQ, per germline (reference sequence).

This clone was seen a few times. CDR3 protein: CASSLAGQGVSGEKLFF. CDR3 bases: TGTGCCAGCAGCTTGGCCGGACAGGGGGTATCGGGCGAAAAACTGTTTTTT. The V call is TRBV5-7, the J call TRBJ1-4; 10 nucleotides line up with TRBD1. TRBV5-7 is known as an ORF, though its function is uncertain. CDR3 length equals 17 residues. V trimming: 0 bases; J trimming: 8 bases; junction bases outside the gene matches: 10.

V gene TRBV6-1 combines with J gene TRBJ2-3; the match to TRBD1 covers 10 bases. The CDR3 covers 16 residues. The V gene's germline CDR1 is MNHNS and CDR2 SASEGT. V lost 3 bases and J lost 5; bases outside the gene matches: 8. CDR3 loop: CASSDWGQGYVDTQYF. The CDR3 nucleotides read TGTGCCAGCAGTGATTGGGGACAGGGGTATGTAGATACGCAGTATTTT.

CDR3 in DNA: TGCAGCGTCCGACAGGGGGCGTCCAACACTGAAGCTTTCTTT. Translation gives CSVRQGASNTEAFF. V and J are TRBV29-1 and TRBJ1-1, with 10 bases matching TRBD1. Per germline, CDR1 SQVTM and CDR2 ANQGSEA. The CDR3 has 14 amino acids. J lost 2 bases, V lost 6 bases, and 6 bases had no gene match.

The chain carries TRBV3-1 (or the pseudogene TRBV3-2) and TRBJ2-2; 8 nucleotides match TRBD1. The CDR3 spans 14 residues. Germline values: CDR1 LGHDT, CDR2 YNNKEL (reference sequence). V gave up 6 bases and J gave up 7 bases; unmatched junction bases: 7. CDR3 region: CASSRDRGIGELFF. CDR3 nucleotide sequence: TGTGCCAGCAGTCGCGACAGGGGAATCGGGGAGCTGTTTTTT.

The chain links TRBV6-1 to TRBJ2-5, with D maybe TRBD1 (6 bases). The V gene's germline CDR1 is MNHNS and CDR2 SASEGT. The ends were cut back, 2 bases at V and 3 bases at J, with 16 bases in the middle. This CDR3 contains 16 residues. CDR3 in DNA: TGTGCCAGCAGTGAATTCGGGCTTGGACAGAAAGAGACCCAGTACTTC. Its protein product is CASSEFGLGQKETQYF.

The genes are TRBV6-5 and TRBJ2-5; TRBD1 agrees at 8 bases. The V gene's germline CDR1 is MNHEY and CDR2 SVGAGI. V dropped 5 bases and J dropped 4; count of bases not matched to a gene: 6. The CDR3 contains 14 residues. The chain's CDR3 is CASSIDRGGETQYF. The CDR3 DNA sequence: TGTGCCAGCAGTATCGACAGGGGTGGAGAGACCCAGTACTTC.

The rearrangement uses TRBV3-1 (or the pseudogene TRBV3-2) and TRBJ2-1, with a tentative D call TRBD1 (6 bases). CDR3 length: 15 amino acids. The V and J ends lost 3 bases and 2 bases respectively, with 11 bases between them. In germline, CDR1 is LGHDT, CDR2 YNNKEL (reference sequence). The DNA for the CDR3 is TGTGCCAGCAGCCAGGACAGCGACCCCTACAATGAGCAGTTCTTC. Protein sequence: CASSQDSDPYNEQFF.

The chain is built from TRBV3-1 (or the pseudogene TRBV3-2) and TRBJ1-2, with 8 bases aligning to TRBD1. Trimming at V came to 3 bases and at J to 4 bases, leaving 19 bases not matched to a gene. CDR3 length equals 19 residues. Germline lookup yields CDR1 LGHDT and CDR2 YNNKEL (reference sequence). Written as DNA, the CDR3 is TGTGCCAGCAGCCACATATTAGGACAGGGTAAATTGTTTAGCTATGGCTACACCTTC. This gives the protein CASSHILGQGKLFSYGYTF.

The V call is TRBV19, the J call TRBJ2-1; 7 bases line up with TRBD2. The germline gives CDR1 LNHDA, CDR2 SQIVND (reference sequence). CDR3 length equals 14 residues. Trimming cost V 11 bases and J 6 bases; bases outside gene matches: 13. The CDR3 DNA reads TGTGCCTGCCGCGGTGGCGGGAGATTCAATGAGCAGTTCTTC. As protein: CACRGGGRFNEQFF.